One and the same sample provided the 5 T cell receptor beta chains below, sequenced in a study of cytomegalovirus exposure and HLA in healthy donors. Amplification used 60 Vbeta primers and 13 Jbeta primers. Generated by immunoSEQ multiplex PCR, the TCRdb table keeps only in-frame clones and is missing some. This sample yields roughly 150,000 clones, of which about 66% are seen a single time; 1.5% to 2% belongs to the top ten. Sequencing input: PBMCs. The receptors here all came from a human donor in good health.

This chain joins TRBV7-3 and TRBJ2-2; D remains unclear. CDR1 is SGHTA, CDR2 FQGTGA, per germline. The length of the CDR3 is 13 residues. V lost 1 base to trimming and J lost 5 bases, with 5 bases between them. The CDR3 nucleotides read TGTGCCAGCAGCTTAATGGAGACCGGGGAGCTGTTTTTT. Protein sequence: CASSLMETGELFF.

The chain recombines TRBV27 with TRBJ2-7; possibly TRBD1 for D (5 bases). The CDR3 is 13 residues long. The V gene lost 0 bases and the J gene lost 13 bases, with 16 bases spanning the gap. Germline CDR1 reads MNHEY; CDR2 reads SMNVEV (reference sequence). CDR3 amino acids: CASSLSAQAGSYF. The CDR3 DNA sequence: TGTGCCAGCAGTTTATCTGCCCAAGCAGGGTCCTACTTC.

This chain joins TRBV7-3 and TRBJ2-7, with 9 positions matching TRBD1. The V segment lost 5 bases and the J segment 6 bases; nucleotides outside the gene matches: 14. This CDR3 is 16 amino acids long. Germline lookup yields CDR1 SGHTA and CDR2 FQGTGA. CDR3 in DNA: TGTGCCAGCAGCCCTACAAACAGGGGGCAGGGCTCCGAGCAGTACTTC. Protein sequence: CASSPTNRGQGSEQYF.

This chain uses TRBV7-3 with TRBJ2-1; 7 positions agree with TRBD2. V lost 1 base and J lost 5; bases outside the gene matches: 5. The CDR3 extends over 15 amino acids. CDR1 and CDR2 (germline): SGHTA, FQGTGA. The CDR3 loop is CASSLNSGTHNEQFF. DNA of the CDR3: TGTGCCAGCAGCTTAAACAGCGGGACCCACAATGAGCAGTTCTTC.

The table lists this clone with a few counts. CDR3 coding DNA: TGTGCCAGCACCCCCGCCAGGGGCCCTGGGGAGACCCAGTACTTC. It encodes CASTPARGPGETQYF. V is TRBV13 and J is TRBJ2-5; tentatively, D is TRBD1 (6 bases). From germline, CDR1 is PRHDT and CDR2 FYEKMQ (reference sequence). CDR3 length equals 15 residues. V gave up 7 bases and J gave up 5 bases, with 20 bases separating them.